Sequencing of this TCR beta chain was carried out in a study of post-analysis software for immune sequencing data. Study results and limitations: Samples sharing a preparation batch grouped tightly together when assessed by F measure. There were a few TRBV segments more frequent in patients than controls, and TRBV5-6, TRBV5-1 and TRBV20-1 were among them.

Unique molecular identifiers had been added to the TCR beta cDNA libraries. MiXCR, applied by TCRdb to the PCR reads, yields one record per CDR3 protein. Of 750,000 to 950,000 distinct CDR3 sequences listed, approximately 53% are singletons. With V trimmed by 5 bases and J by 7 bases, 8 bases remained unmatched. Germline assignment: CDR1 SGHVS and CDR2 FQNEAQ. This CDR3 region has 14 residues. On this clonotype: As yet, its antigen is unknown.

This chain links TRBV7-8 with TRBJ2-1; 7 bases map to TRBD2. Sequenced material: blood. This clonotype originated in a girl aged 10-17 years with multiple sclerosis. The CDR3 sequence: CASSPRGGVNEQFF. CDR3 DNA: TGTGCCAGCAGCCCCCGGGGAGGGGTGAATGAGCAGTTCTTC. The whole variable domain, filled in from reference TRBV7-8 and TRBJ2-1, reads GAGVSQSPRYKVAKRGQDVALRCDPISGHVSLFWYQQALGQGPEFLTYFQNEAQLDKSGLPSDRFFAERPEGSVSTLKIQRTQQEDSAVYLCASSPRGGVNEQFFGPGTRLTVL.